These T cell receptor beta chains were read from a single sample in a study of blood T cell repertoires in COVID-19. Here immunoSEQ multiplex PCR was the method, and the copy in TCRdb shows in-frame clones only, minus some. The data contain 250,000 to 300,000 clones, approximately 91% of them singletons. The specimen was peripheral blood. The receptors were sampled from a woman aged 25 to 39 with COVID-19, enrolled during active disease. The CDR3 runs from the conserved cysteine through the conserved F or W. D genes are given only for firm matches. Some rows have no size entry. The others give once, few or many, or a class for an expanded clone.

>TRBD1|TRBV5-4|TRBJ1-2|NA
CASSSTGGKGIYGYTF
TGTGCCAGCAGCTCCACAGGGGGCAAGGGGATCTATGGCTACACCTTC
>TRBD1|TRBV27|TRBJ1-2|NA
CASSATGTGFYTF
TGTGCCAGCAGTGCAACCGGGACAGGATTCTACACCTTC
>TRBD1|TRBV7-9|TRBJ2-7|NA
CASSWTGSSYEQYF
TGTGCCAGCAGCTGGACAGGGAGCTCCTACGAGCAGTACTTC
>TRBD1|TRBV19|TRBJ1-6|few
CASRDRGGSPLHF
TGTGCCAGTCGGGACAGGGGAGGTTCACCCCTCCACTTT
>NA|TRBV20-1|TRBJ2-3|NA
CSASRPAGDTQYF
TGCAGTGCTAGTAGGCCCGCAGGAGATACGCAGTATTTT
>TRBD1|TRBV19|TRBJ1-5|NA
CASSILGQGGQPQHF
TGTGCCAGTAGTATACTAGGACAGGGCGGTCAGCCCCAGCATTTT
>TRBD1|TRBV28|TRBJ2-7|NA
CASSTPGQGRPYEQYF
TGTGCCAGCAGCACCCCGGGACAGGGTCGGCCCTACGAGCAGTACTTC
>TRBD1|TRBV5-5|TRBJ1-2|NA
CASSIGTDYGYTF
TGTGCCAGCAGCATAGGGACAGACTATGGCTACACCTTC
>TRBD2|TRBV6-4|TRBJ2-1|NA
CASSAGTSGDNEQFF
TGTGCCAGCAGTGCCGGGACTAGCGGGGACAATGAGCAGTTCTTC
>NA|TRBV18|TRBJ1-3|NA
CASSFGGYGNTIYF
TGTGCCAGCTCCTTCGGCGGGTATGGAAACACCATATATTTT
>TRBD2|TRBV5-1|TRBJ2-1|NA
CASSPGTSGNNEQFF
TGCGCCAGCAGCCCCGGGACTAGCGGTAACAATGAGCAGTTCTTC
>NA|TRBV7-3|TRBJ2-1|NA
CASSLSRDTGYNEQFF
TGTGCCAGCAGCTTATCCCGGGACACCGGCTACAATGAGCAGTTCTTC
>TRBD2|TRBV4-2|TRBJ2-7|NA
CASSHQLAVSYEQYF
TGTGCCAGCAGCCACCAACTAGCGGTTTCCTACGAGCAGTACTTC
>NA|TRBV5-6|TRBJ1-6|NA
CASSLLDSPYSPLHF
TGTGCCAGCAGCTTGTTGGACAGTCCATATTCACCCCTCCACTTT
>NA|TRBV4-3|TRBJ2-7|NA
CASSQDWGGGSYEQYF
TGCGCCAGCAGCCAAGACTGGGGAGGGGGCTCCTACGAGCAGTACTTC
>NA|TRBV5-6|TRBJ2-7|NA
CASSILAGPLHEQYF
TGTGCCAGCAGCATACTGGCGGGGCCGCTCCACGAGCAGTACTTC
>NA|TRBV4-3|TRBJ1-5|few
CASSQERGIYQPQHF
TGCGCCAGCAGCCAAGAGAGGGGGATTTATCAGCCCCAGCATTTT
>TRBD1|TRBV4-3|TRBJ2-7|NA
CASSQGGQAYEQYF
TGCGCCAGCAGCCAAGGCGGACAGGCCTACGAGCAGTACTTC
>TRBD2|TRBV13|TRBJ2-2|once
CASRPALAGVVPGELFF
TGTGCCAGCAGACCAGCACTAGCGGGAGTCGTCCCCGGGGAGCTGTTTTTT
>TRBD1|TRBV11-1|TRBJ2-7|NA
CASSWDSYEQYF
TGTGCCAGCAGCTGGGACAGCTACGAGCAGTACTTC
>NA|TRBV4-2|TRBJ2-7|NA
CASSQDTRQGLGEQYF
TGTGCCAGCAGCCAAGATACGCGGCAGGGCCTAGGCGAGCAGTACTTC
>TRBD1|TRBV11-1|TRBJ2-3|NA
CASSLGDSSSTDTQYF
TGTGCCAGCAGCTTAGGGGACAGCTCTAGCACAGATACGCAGTATTTT
>NA|TRBV2|TRBJ2-5|NA
CASSEVPRAGETQYF
TGTGCCAGCAGTGAAGTCCCCAGGGCTGGGGAGACCCAGTACTTC
>NA|TRBV5-5|TRBJ2-3|NA
CASSLDGVDTQYF
TGTGCCAGCAGCTTGGATGGAGTAGATACGCAGTATTTT
>TRBD2|TRBV5-4|TRBJ2-5|once
CASSLWTGDVGGETQYF
TGTGCCAGCAGCTTGTGGACCGGGGACGTGGGGGGGGAGACCCAGTACTTC
>TRBD2|TRBV2|TRBJ2-1|NA
CASNRLAGYNEQFF
TGTGCCAGCAATAGGCTAGCGGGGTACAATGAGCAGTTCTTC
>NA|TRBV7-3|TRBJ2-6|NA
CASSPQPPDIPSGANVLTF
TGTGCCAGCAGCCCACAGCCACCGGACATCCCCTCTGGGGCCAACGTCCTGACTTTC
>NA|TRBV6-2/TRBV6-3|TRBJ2-3|NA
CASSYSNGQDTQYF
TGTGCCAGCAGTTACTCGAATGGGCAGGATACGCAGTATTTT
>NA|TRBV2|TRBJ1-3|NA
CASTWETAGNTIYF
TGTGCCAGCACTTGGGAGACGGCTGGAAACACCATATATTTT
>TRBD1|TRBV3-1/TRBV3-2|TRBJ1-2|NA
CASRLGQGGGYTF
TGTGCCAGCAGGCTTGGACAGGGAGGAGGCTACACCTTC
>NA|TRBV28|TRBJ2-7|NA
CASSSPGQTYEQYF
TGTGCCAGCAGTTCCCCAGGACAGACCTACGAGCAGTACTTC
>NA|TRBV30|TRBJ1-2|NA
CAWSNGGSPAYGYTF
TGTGCCTGGAGTAACGGGGGTTCGCCCGCCTATGGCTACACCTTC
>NA|TRBV9|TRBJ2-4|few
CASSPGPQGDIQYF
TGTGCCAGCAGCCCAGGTCCCCAAGGGGACATTCAGTACTTC
>TRBD1|TRBV7-2|TRBJ1-3|NA
CASSPGGAYGNTIYF
TGTGCCAGCAGTCCAGGGGGCGCATATGGAAACACCATATATTTT
>NA|TRBV7-3|TRBJ2-2|NA
CASSLSGGNTGELFF
TGTGCCAGCAGCTTAAGCGGAGGGAACACCGGGGAGCTGTTTTTT
>TRBD2|TRBV5-6|TRBJ2-5|NA
CASTPTSGSRETQYF
TGTGCCAGCACGCCAACTAGCGGGAGTCGGGAGACCCAGTACTTC
>NA|TRBV7-9|TRBJ2-3|NA
CASSLVVADSTDTQYF
TGTGCCAGCAGCTTAGTAGTGGCGGACTCCACAGATACGCAGTATTTT
>NA|TRBV24-1|TRBJ2-1|NA
CATSEQVASYNEQFF
TGTGCCACCAGTGAACAGGTAGCCTCCTACAATGAGCAGTTCTTC
>NA|TRBV12-3/TRBV12-4|TRBJ2-1|NA
CASSGNEQFF
TGTGCCAGCAGCGGGAATGAGCAGTTCTTC
>TRBD2|TRBV2|TRBJ2-2|NA
CASRATSVSGELFF
TGTGCCAGCAGAGCTACTAGCGTCTCCGGGGAGCTGTTTTTT
>NA|TRBV2|TRBJ2-5|NA
CASKYDRGTQYF
TGTGCCAGCAAGTACGACCGCGGGACCCAGTACTTC
>NA|TRBV5-1|TRBJ1-4|NA
CASSFLPTATNEKLFF
TGCGCCAGCAGCTTCCTTCCAACAGCAACTAATGAAAAACTGTTTTTT
>TRBD2|TRBV4-1|TRBJ2-1|NA
CASSQPTSGHNEQFF
TGCGCCAGCAGCCAACCGACTAGCGGGCACAATGAGCAGTTCTTC
>TRBD2|TRBV5-1|TRBJ2-3|NA
CASSPLAKGTDTQYF
TGCGCCAGCAGTCCACTAGCGAAGGGCACAGATACGCAGTATTTT
>TRBD1|TRBV7-9|TRBJ1-6|NA
CASSRQGSPLHF
TGTGCCAGCAGTAGACAGGGCTCACCCCTCCACTTT